The entry below gives a single T cell receptor beta chain sequence along with its context. There is no known antigen for this receptor. The record has no base qualities; no much larger clone is one base away. The data belong to a study of blood T cell repertoires in COVID-19 (dated by TCRdb to 2020 to 2021). In terms of the full investigation: The collaborator samples originated in the United States, Italy and Spain and spanned the acute and convalescent phases of COVID-19. The material from the prospective study consisted of cDNA or gDNA derived from T cells, B-cell-depleted T cells, or PBMCs. A freely available public database, intended as a resource for researchers studying the immune response to SARS-CoV-2, is where the repertoires were released. The dataset comprised deeply sampled blood TCRbeta repertoires from subjects exposed to, actively infected with, or recovered from COVID-19. A de-identified subject ID, COVID-19 status, age in years and sex were almost always included in the sample metadata. HLA class I and class II types, where available, came from metadata supplied by the sample provider rather than from assay-based typing. Samples were obtained from the ongoing ImmuneRACE study (first 160 participants) and from about 1,300 subjects provided by 6 global collaborators. Beyond this particular receptor, the publication reports: The quantity of clinical and demographic metadata differed by source and by participant and was supplied without curation.

The collaborating institutions used their own protocols to collect whole blood in K2EDTA tubes. For TCRbeta analysis, collaborators shipped samples as frozen whole blood, isolated PBMCs, or DNA extracted from either of those sample types. The immunoSEQ Assay, a bias-controlled multiplex PCR, was used to amplify TCRbeta CDR3 regions from genomic DNA. On the authors' methods: Within the assay, amplification of reference gene primers was used to estimate how many nucleated cells each sample contained. To quantify the absolute abundance of each unique TCRbeta CDR3 rearrangement, sequence reads were collapsed and filtered. For each sample, productive Simpson clonality was calculated as the square root of Simpson's diversity index across productive rearrangements. TCRdb's version of the immuneACCESS table is confined to in-frame rearrangements and falls short of the full clone set. An unresolved V gene accounts for under half of the shortfall where checked; the remainder is of unknown origin. V, J and clone size were drawn from that table, and D and trimming were deduced from the DNA. The sample table holds a few hundred thousand clones, of which more than 65% were seen once. Roughly 3.1% of the sample rests with the top ten.

V loses 3 bases of germline sequence and J loses 6 bases, and the interval between the two ends is 9 bases. From cysteine to phenylalanine, the CDR3 is 14 amino acids long. The kept DNA is CDR3 alone, 42 bases in frame from the first base. Taken from the germline V gene (reference sequence), the CDR1 and CDR2 loops are LNHDA and SQIVND. This clonotype originated in a woman under 30 with acute or convalescent COVID-19. Sample: peripheral blood. Recombination connected TRBV19 to TRBJ1-6, with no reliable assignment of the D segment. The CDR3 here reads CASSMVLANSPLHF. In nucleotide form, the sequence is TGTGCCAGTAGTATGGTTCTGGCTAATTCACCCCTCCACTTT. The variable domain in full, with residues beyond the CDR3 obtained from the reference TRBV19 and TRBJ1-6 genes, is DGGITQSPKYLFRKEGQNVTLSCEQNLNHDAMYWYRQDPGQGLRLIYYSQIVNDFQKGDIAEGYSVSREKKESFPLTVTSAQKNPTAFYLCASSMVLANSPLHFGNGTRLTVT.